Given below is one T cell receptor beta chain in context. Its antigen is currently not known. Base qualities were left out, and no much larger clone turns up one base away. Taken from cysteine to phenylalanine, the CDR3 has 16 residues. Just CDR3 DNA is preserved here, 48 bases in frame from base 1. V is cut back by 4 bases and J by 4 bases, with 8 bases in the junction unmatched. Taken from the germline V gene, the CDR1 and CDR2 loops are MDHEN and SYDVKM. This sample was included in a study of cytomegalovirus exposure and HLA in healthy donors (dated by TCRdb to about 2017). A note on the overall study: An earlier analysis of 550 to 700 of the donors reported 250 to 300 Gb of sequence data and roughly 100 million unique TCR beta sequences from around 200 million T cells. To predict cytomegalovirus infection status, the study combined high-throughput TCR immunosequencing, statistical association of individual TCRs with disease status, and machine learning. In a later genetic analysis, genome-wide SNP genotypes for about 65% of the 666 donors were used, and that subset was treated as a discovery cohort. Every discovery cohort repertoire had been produced on one sequencing platform. In addition to the first cohort of roughly 670 subjects, a separate validation cohort of 120 different subjects was used. In a later analysis, previously published TCR beta repertoires from 666 donors were re-analyzed and high-resolution HLA genotyping was added so that TCR occurrence patterns could be studied. An earlier analysis of approximately 640 of the donors applied high-throughput TCR beta sequencing to assess whether each TCR beta V gene segment acted as functional or pseudogenic. Roughly 320 gigabases of sequencing data and around 80 million unique TCR sequences made up an early release that covered about 640 HLA-typed donors. On average, roughly 200,000 unique TCR beta nucleotide sequences were sequenced per donor among a few hundred genotyped donors of the cohort, with 15% to 20% of those sequences being non-productive. The study aimed to test whether cataloging public T cell receptors could reveal signatures of past pathogen exposure. Of the 398 genotyped donors, approximately 80% were placed in the genetic ancestry cluster associated with self-reported Caucasian donors. The number of donors typed differed by locus, with about 620-630 for A, B, C, DRB1 and DQB1, around 500 for DQA1, approximately 580 for DPA1, and some 450 for DPB1. Donor age, sex, ethnicity and CMV serostatus were compiled alongside the repertoire data. Rather than using new phenotypic data, the later analysis identified candidate immune exposures from TCR beta sequences and from how often those sequences occurred across donors. Roughly 5 DR-DQ haplotypes were handled as single units for association and clustering, since linkage in the cohort was strong. Class I and class II HLA loci were covered by the typing at four-digit resolution. Using immunosequencing, the study profiled T cell repertoires from roughly 650 subjects and related those repertoires to cytomegalovirus serostatus.

In total, 500 to 700 healthy bone marrow donors made up the cohort. At the time of sampling, all cohort members were nominally healthy, though unrecorded immune exposures were likely present. The donor tested CMV seropositive, placing the donor among the 250 to 300 seropositive members of the cohort. A peripheral blood sample was provided by each donor, and peripheral blood mononuclear cells were used for TCR beta sequencing. The Qiagen DNeasy Blood Extraction Kit was used to extract genomic DNA from the blood cell samples. Summary of the overall study and its limitations: In a later analysis, around 17,000 TCR beta sequences were associated with specific HLA alleles at a false discovery rate of 0.05. A later analysis found that HLA-associated TCR beta chains were more clonally expanded and had lower generation probabilities than equally common non-associated chains. This cohort had only TCR beta chains sequenced, and the lack of alpha or paired-chain data limited which features could be detected. An association between a missense DCLRE1C variant and V-gene and J-gene trimming of TCR beta chains was found in a later genetic analysis and replicated in an independent cohort. Sequencing depth was assumed to be roughly uniform across donors in the presence/absence analyses, though that assumption may not hold. A later analysis reported that several top co-occurrence clusters appeared linked to parvovirus B19, influenza, CMV and Epstein-Barr virus. Most TCR sequences were seen in very few donors, while some public TCRs were found in many individuals. The study gave a list of 150 to 200 TCR beta chains associated with cytomegalovirus. Linkage disequilibrium might explain the correlated functional status among segregating V segments, but an unknown experimental factor could not be ruled out. When HLA alleles, especially DR and DQ, strongly co-occurred, attributing TCR associations to individual alleles was difficult. A further reported finding was that TCR beta sequences accurately predicted the HLA-A and HLA-B alleles for most subjects in the first cohort. Because the 87-base-pair reads could not distinguish some IMGT-functional V segments, including TRBV6-2 and TRBV6-3, those segments were excluded. A few of the identified cytomegalovirus-associated TCR beta chains were confirmed in vitro to be specific for cytomegalovirus antigens. Broadly in line with IMGT annotations, most TCR beta V segments showed up in productive rearrangements about 87% or about 30% of the time in an earlier analysis of approximately 640 of the donors. It was suggested by the authors that the approach could potentially be generalized to other disease states and immunological phenotypes. Compared with the roughly 700-donor mean, donors in an Asian-associated ancestry cluster had fewer N-insertions in productive TCRs, according to a later genetic analysis. According to a later analysis, TCR association rates differed among HLA loci, with DRB1 alleles showing the most associated TCRs and HLA-C alleles showing the fewest. Because counts were too low, around 18 rarely observed V segments, including chromosome 9 orphons, were left out of the earlier analysis of 587 of the donors. HLA typing was unavailable for some donors at each locus, so association tests used only the typed subset. Most CMV-associated TCR beta chains appeared to be HLA-restricted in a later analysis, and the HLA associations seemed to be driven largely by CMV exposure. The classifier was reported to diagnose cytomegalovirus status with high specificity and sensitivity in both the original and validation cohorts. The only immune exposure information available for the cohort was CMV serostatus. The sequencing pipeline was judged likely to have produced a cluster of highly shared sequence variants as a technical artifact.

The method behind the library was the immunoSEQ multiplex PCR assay. For the multiplex PCR, a mixture combining 60 forward primers for TCR Vbeta segments and 13 reverse primers for TCR Jbeta segments was used. The CDR3 region of rearranged TCR beta genes was amplified from genomic DNA by a multiplex PCR assay. The amplified TCR beta libraries were sequenced on the Illumina HiSeq System as 87-base-pair reads. Regarding the original processing steps: Across the 700 or so repertoires, a later analysis counted roughly 77 million unique TCR beta chains, roughly 11 million of which were shared by at least two donors. A nearest-neighbor algorithm error-corrected the raw reads and collapsed the reads into unique sequences, merging closely related sequences to remove PCR and sequencing errors. Alignment of CDR3 sequences to IMGT reference sequences was used to assign V, D and J gene segments. For a sequence to be retained, a match of at least six nucleotides was required to both a V gene segment and a J gene segment. A rearrangement was called productive if the CDR3 had no stop codons and remained in frame with V and J, and every other rearrangement was called non-productive. CDR3 was defined by IMGT convention, running from the second conserved V-encoded cysteine to the conserved J-encoded phenylalanine. Sequences without an unambiguous match to a single V gene segment were excluded from the earlier analysis of approximately 560 of the donors. In an earlier analysis of 587 of the donors, V segments were called functional above 56.7% productive rearrangements and were called segregating when the between-donor standard deviation exceeded 5%. A statistical classification framework was built for diagnosing cytomegalovirus status from the catalog of TCR beta chain sequences. In a later analysis, V and J genes were assigned by comparing TCR nucleotide sequences against IMGT/GENE-DB human TR gene sequences. Using the TCRdist pipeline, a later analysis assigned CDR3 sequences along with most-parsimonious VDJ recombination scenarios. In a later analysis, each TCR beta chain was defined by its CDR3 amino acid sequence together with its V-gene family, and reads lacking a unique V-gene family were excluded. A later analysis removed over 500 highly shared, low-generation-probability nucleotide sequences to deal with suspected cross-contamination and a sequencing artifact. In a later analysis, a clonal expansion index was calculated for each public chain from normalized within-repertoire ranks of inferred template counts. In a later analysis, generation probabilities were computed with a VDJ recombination model fitted to out-of-frame rearrangements, and the resulting probabilities were checked against IGoR. Hypergeometric tests were used in a later analysis to score TCR-TCR, TCR-HLA and TCR-CMV co-occurrence, with a repertoire-size bias correction applied to the TCR pairs. In a later analysis, false discovery rates were estimated by permuting HLA or CMV assignments 20 times. A later analysis grouped co-occurring TCRs with DBSCAN, adding TCRdist sequence similarity when clustering within HLA-allele-positive subsets. Repertoires with fewer than 30,000 or more than 120,000 public chains were left out of co-occurrence clustering, as were five repertoires with anomalous nucleotide sharing. The source is immuneACCESS, and TCRdb retained only in-frame sequences with V and J called. Part of the clones is not carried over; for the studies checked, unresolved V genes explain less than half of this, and the remainder is unexplained. The DNA gave D and trimming, while V, J and clone size come from that table. For this sample there are more than 140,000 clones; approximately 80% appear just once. The ten most abundant clones make up approximately 5.7% of the sample.

The source of this sequence is a man aged 25-40 years in good health and CMV-seropositive. The sequencing input was PBMCs. The rearrangement joined TRBV28 to TRBJ1-5, with 9 bases in between that match TRBD1. Here is the DNA: TGTGCCAGCAGTTCCTACGGGACAGGGTTAAATCAGCCCCAGCATTTT. Translated, this is CASSSYGTGLNQPQHF.